The T cell receptor (beta chain) under discussion was sequenced for a study of regulatory T cells in long-lasting Graves disease listed by TCRdb under 2021. Broadly, across the study: Persistent Graves' disease was defined as persistently positive TSH receptor autoantibodies together with antithyroid drug treatment for over 5 years. Persistent Graves' disease patients in the clinical cohort had taken antithyroid drugs for roughly ten years on average. This study used TCR sequencing and RNA sequencing of peripheral blood to compare persistent Graves' disease patients against newly diagnosed Graves' disease patients. The study took place in China and was registered as a clinical trial. A total of around 35 samples underwent TCR sequencing: some 13 from persistent and around 20 from newly diagnosed Graves' disease patients.

Library creation used multiplex PCR. Sequenced using an Illumina HiSeq 4000. iRepertoire HTBI primers and Arm-PCR amplification of CDR3 regions were used to construct TCR beta libraries. Before sequencing, the PCR products went through gel purification. In the source study's methods: Across samples, some 62 TRBV and 12 to 15 TRBJ segments were identified and used for gene usage analysis of CDR3 amino acid clonotypes. COPE and FqMerger were used to merge the filtered high-quality paired reads into contigs. BLAST was used to align contigs to the IMGT TRBV, TRBD and TRBJ reference genes, and CDR3 was defined following IMGT. Clonotypes above 0.1% frequency were classified as highly expanded clones. Shannon entropy served as the measure of repertoire diversity, while the Gini coefficient captured V-J evenness. A clonotype found in more than one individual was treated as public. Clones were called with MiXCR by TCRdb after fastp trimmed the public reads at Q25, and only in-frame beta chains were retained. Each entry merges the rows of one CDR3 protein and shows their most common DNA and genes. The V and J calls, along with clone size, are taken from TCRdb and not from the paper's own processing. In all, the sample holds more than 350,000 distinct CDR3 sequences, and over 20% of those were seen once. The biggest ten clones account for 13% to 15% of the sample.

In light of the paper, this sample's time point label describes: persistent/refractory GD, antithyroid drugs over 5 years with positive TRAb. For both TCR sequencing and RNA sequencing, RNA was extracted from PBMCs in TRIzol. The diagnosis of Graves' disease followed American Thyroid Association guidelines. Recruitment of patients was carried out at an endocrinology department in Xi'an, China. Each patient gave roughly 8.4 milliliters of peripheral blood, collected in an EDTA anticoagulant tube. Ficoll Paque Plus density gradient separation was used to isolate PBMCs, and no further T cell sorting was done. RNA quality was checked with an Agilent 2100 Bioanalyzer and agarose gel, and concentration with a NanoDrop 2000. The research as a whole found: Preferential use of TRBV28, TRBJ1-2 and TRBJ2-5 was observed in persistent disease, whereas TRBV20-1 and TRBJ2-1 were favored in newly diagnosed disease. Lower TCR Shannon entropy and fewer highly expanded clones were observed in persistent Graves' disease patients than in newly diagnosed patients, which suggested clonal expansion. The authors noted that the small sample size was a limitation that may lower accuracy. Sequencing and analysis were limited to the TCR beta chain. Peripheral blood alone was examined, since thyroid tissue, which constituted the primary lesion, could not be accessed. More public clonotypes were shared among persistent patients (around 2,600) than among newly diagnosed patients (approximately 930).

This clonotype was seen just once. Its antigen target is currently unknown. No base-level quality is on record; no much larger clone is a single base apart. One read alone makes for weak evidence. V ends up 0 bases short and J 6 bases short, with an unmatched junction base count of 11. From the cysteine up to the phenylalanine, the CDR3 has a length of 15 residues. Only the CDR3 DNA is retained, 45 bases long and in frame from the first base. Based on the germline V gene (reference sequence), the CDR1 and CDR2 sequences are DFQATT and SNEGSKA. The TCR was taken from a female donor with Graves disease. The source material was peripheral blood mononuclear cells (PBMCs), sampled when the disease was refractory, from a patient treated with antithyroid drugs. Recombination connected TRBV20-1 to TRBJ2-7; 7 bases in the junction line up with TRBD2. DNA sequence: TGCAGTGCTAGAGATCCAACTAGCGCTCTCTGCGAGCAGTACTTC. The resulting protein is CSARDPTSALCEQYF.